These 16 T cell receptor beta chains share one sample of origin, sequenced in a study of blood T cell repertoires in COVID-19. Data came from immunoSEQ multiplex PCR; TCRdb stores just in-frame clones and leaves some out. The data show roughly 92,000 clones, over 70% seen once. Sequencing was performed on peripheral blood. The receptors come from a woman older than 75 with active or convalescent COVID-19.

V gene TRBV11-2 combines with J gene TRBJ1-2; D gene ambiguous. Germline-derived CDR1 and CDR2 are SGHAT and FQNNGV. The CDR3 has 14 residues. V lost 1 base to trimming and J lost 14 bases, with 20 bases between them. CDR3 in DNA: TGTGCCAGCAGCTTAGGTCCTTTTGACAACATAAGGACCTTC. Amino acids: CASSLGPFDNIRTF.

The genes are TRBV7-9 and TRBJ1-2; D is uncertain. The V gene's germline CDR1 is SEHNR and CDR2 FQNEAQ (reference sequence). V shed 5 bases and J shed 1 base, with 11 bases lying between them. The CDR3 extends over 14 amino acids. CDR3: CASSRLPINYGYTF. The CDR3 DNA is TGTGCCAGCAGCCGACTCCCAATTAACTATGGCTACACCTTC.

The chain joins TRBV28 to TRBJ2-7, with TRBD2 identical over 13 bases. Germline loops: CDR1 MDHEN, CDR2 SYDVKM. V was clipped by 3 bases and J by 6 bases; unmatched bases: 8. The length of the CDR3 is 16 residues. As DNA, the CDR3 is TGTGCCAGCAGTTTCTCCCCACTAGCGGGAGGGACCGAGCAGTACTTC. Translation gives CASSFSPLAGGTEQYF.

CDR3 residues: CASSVLPGTSGGDTQYF. CDR3 coding DNA: TGTGCCAGCAGCGTTCTCCCTGGGACTAGCGGTGGAGATACGCAGTATTTT. This chain uses TRBV9 with TRBJ2-3; the match to TRBD2 covers 11 bases. Germline CDR1 SGDLS, CDR2 YYNGEE. Unmatched junction bases numbered 10, after V lost 2 bases and J lost 5 bases. This CDR3 has 17 residues.

The chain has TRBV18 and TRBJ2-7, with 7 bases that match TRBD1. The CDR3 is made up of 16 amino acids. V was pared by 1 base and J by 5 bases, with 11 bases of the junction left unmatched. Germline CDR1 is KGHSH and CDR2 is LQKENI. The CDR3: CASSPRSETGKDEQYF. Here the CDR3 DNA reads TGTGCCAGCTCACCACGATCCGAGACAGGGAAGGACGAGCAGTACTTC.

This clone came up a few times. The chain joins TRBV10-3 to TRBJ2-1, with 8 bases fitting TRBD1. The J segment lost 7 bases and the V segment lost 2 bases, leaving 4 bases of the junction unmatched. The V gene's germline CDR1 is ENHRY and CDR2 SYGVKD. The CDR3 has 14 amino acids. CDR3: CAISEGTGVNEQFF. CDR3 coding DNA: TGTGCCATCAGTGAGGGGACAGGCGTTAATGAGCAGTTCTTC.

The chain couples TRBV19 to TRBJ1-2, with 10 bases lining up with TRBD1. The V gene end was trimmed by 6 bases and the J gene end by 4 bases; junction bases not matched to a gene: 8. Per the germline V gene, CDR1 is LNHDA and CDR2 is SQIVND (reference sequence). The CDR3 extends over 15 amino acids. The CDR3 here is CASSNQGQGLYGYTF. In DNA, the CDR3 is TGTGCCAGTAGCAACCAGGGACAGGGGCTCTATGGCTACACCTTC.

The chain joins TRBV10-3 to TRBJ1-2; D unresolved. The germline gives CDR1 ENHRY, CDR2 SYGVKD. The CDR3 runs 14 residues. Trimming left V 2 bases short and J 3 bases short, with 10 bases between. The CDR3 region has the DNA TGTGCCATCAGTGAGGGGGAGTTACACTATGGCTACACCTTC. Protein: CAISEGELHYGYTF.

CDR3 sequence (DNA): TGTGCCAGCAGTACCTGGACGGGAATAGCCAAAAACATTCAGTACTTC. It specifies CASSTWTGIAKNIQYF. The J gene is TRBJ2-4, the V gene TRBV28, with a weak D call TRBD2 (5 bases). Germline lookup yields CDR1 MDHEN and CDR2 SYDVKM. V shed 5 bases and J shed 0 bases, with 14 bases lying between them. The CDR3 runs 16 residues.

V gene TRBV9 combines with J gene TRBJ1-1; D unresolved. The V gene's germline CDR1 is SGDLS and CDR2 YYNGEE. The V end was cut by 0 bases, the J end by 11 bases, with 17 bases between. This CDR3 contains 14 residues. The CDR3 DNA sequence: TGTGCCAGCAGCGTAGGGATCGGGGAAACCCGGGCTTTCTTT. It encodes CASSVGIGETRAFF.

The J gene is TRBJ1-1, the V gene TRBV5-4, with 7 nucleotides matching TRBD1. CDR3 length: 16 residues. Losses at the gene ends were 4 bases for V and 4 bases for J; bases not matched to a gene: 13. In germline, CDR1 is SGHNT, CDR2 YYREEE (reference sequence). The CDR3 nucleotides read TGTGCCAGCAGCAAGCATTCACCGACAGGGCTCACTGAAGCTTTCTTT. It encodes CASSKHSPTGLTEAFF.

This clone occurred a few times. The chain links TRBV7-2 to TRBJ1-3; 9 nucleotides line up with TRBD1. CDR1 and CDR2 from the germline V gene are SGHTA and FQGNSA. J lost 4 bases, V lost 5 bases, and 6 bases had no gene match. CDR3 length: 15 residues. CDR3 nucleotides: TGTGCCAGCAGCGCCAGACAGGGGGTCGGAAACACCATATATTTT. Its protein product is CASSARQGVGNTIYF.

The CDR3 region is CASSLDRPGYEQYF. The CDR3 DNA reads TGTGCCAGCAGCCTAGACAGGCCCGGGTACGAGCAGTACTTC. The gene calls are TRBV7-2 and TRBJ2-7; D possibly corresponds to TRBD1 (6 bases). Germline V CDR1 and CDR2: SGHTA, FQGNSA. V gave up 5 bases and J gave up 4 bases, with 15 bases separating them. This CDR3 comprises 14 residues.

The chain uses TRBV6-5 and TRBJ1-1; possible D gene TRBD1, 5 bases. The germline CDR1 and CDR2 sequences are MNHEY and SVGAGI. This CDR3 is built from 14 residues. V lost 0 bases, J lost 8 bases, and 13 bases lay in between. CDR3 sequence reads: CASSYSATADEAFF. The CDR3 DNA follows: TGTGCCAGCAGTTACTCGGCGACAGCCGACGAAGCTTTCTTT.

This clone was picked up one time. This chain uses TRBV28 with TRBJ2-7; D perhaps matches TRBD1 (7 bases). V lost 3 bases and J 3 bases, leaving 15 bases between the germline ends. The CDR3 is made up of 15 amino acids. Per the germline V gene, CDR1 is MDHEN and CDR2 is SYDVKM. CDR3 in DNA: TGTGCCAGCAGTTTCAGGGGGGAGGTGAGCTACGAGCAGTACTTC. It is translated as CASSFRGEVSYEQYF.

CDR3 in amino acids: CASSIEADSSYGYTF. The CDR3 DNA reads TGTGCCAGTAGTATAGAGGCAGACTCATCCTATGGCTACACCTTC. The chain employs TRBV19 and TRBJ1-2, with unresolved D. Deletions cut 0 bases from V and 4 bases from J, with 12 bases between. This CDR3 is 15 amino acids long. CDR1 LNHDA and CDR2 SQIVND come from the germline V gene (reference sequence).